The entry below gives a single T cell receptor (beta chain) sequence along with its context. Its cognate antigen is unknown. For TCR, cDNA came from 5'RACE template switching, which added a universal primer site and UMIs. TCRdb reprocessed the 5' RACE reads with MiXCR, giving one entry per CDR3 protein. The sample holds about 240,000 distinct CDR3 sequences, 6.9% seen once. This specimen belongs to a study of T cells after yellow fever vaccination. This CDR3 spans 16 amino acids. Germline trimming cut 5 bases from V and 6 bases from J; bases unmatched to any gene: 12. In germline, CDR1 is SGHNT, CDR2 YYREEE (reference sequence). Study results and caveats: FACS-sorted repertoires could harbor abundant contaminating bulk-population clonotypes.

This material consisted of CD4+ T cells sorted from PBMCs, taken 15 days after the yellow fever booster vaccination. The genes are TRBV5-4 and TRBJ2-2; 8 bases map to TRBD1. The receptor was derived from a man under 40 who received the YFV17D yellow fever vaccine. CDR3 bases: TGTGCCAGCAGTTCCTGGAGGACAGGGCTCTCCGGGGAGCTGTTTTTT. It yields the protein CASSSWRTGLSGELFF.